The 17 T cell receptor beta chains presented below share a single source sample, sequenced in a study of T-cell memory formation after mild COVID-19 (dated by TCRdb to the early 2020s). Receptors were amplified or captured by 5' RACE. Sequencing used an Illumina NovaSeq 6000. Clones were called with MiXCR by TCRdb after fastp trimmed the public reads at Q25, and only in-frame beta chains were retained. CDR3 protein duplicates are merged, each entry listing the most common genes and DNA. The sample records approximately 400,000 distinct CDR3 sequences, approximately 19% of which are singletons. The top ten hold 20% to 25% of the sample. The sequencing sample was made of PBMCs or a T cell subset sorted from them (not recorded which). The receptors here all came from a man between 18 and 29 years old who had mild COVID-19 (a few samples of this study predate the infection). The sample titles of this study are shuffled in the database, so cell type and time point are left out; the donor was told from shared clones.

This clonotype has only a few counts. The gene calls are TRBV12-3 or TRBV12-4 and TRBJ2-2; D is unclear. Between the trimmed V and J ends, which lost 6 bases and 0 bases, there was a span of 26 bases. This CDR3 region has 20 residues. In nucleotides, the CDR3 is TGTGCCAGCAGCTTACTAACCCTAGACCGGCGCGAACCGAACACCGGGGAGCTGTTTTTT. As protein: CASSLLTLDRREPNTGELFF.

The chain employs TRBV12-3 or TRBV12-4 and TRBJ2-3; D might be TRBD1 (6 bases). This CDR3 region has 14 residues. The ends were cut back, 10 bases at V and 4 bases at J, with 18 bases in the middle. CDR3: CANSWGGGADTQYF. In nucleotides, the CDR3 is TGTGCCAATTCCTGGGGTGGGGGCGCAGATACGCAGTATTTT.

The sample holds a few counts of this clonotype. The V call is TRBV7-3, the J call TRBJ2-5; D ambiguous. Deletions cut 5 bases from V and 4 bases from J, with 11 bases between. The V gene's germline CDR1 is SGHTA and CDR2 FQGTGA. This CDR3 contains 13 residues. CDR3 protein: CASSVDIRETQYF. Written as DNA, the CDR3 is TGTGCCAGCAGCGTAGATATAAGAGAGACCCAGTACTTC.

The chain has TRBV5-1 and TRBJ1-1, with D maybe TRBD1 (6 bases). V lost 4 bases to trimming and J lost 4 bases, with 23 bases between them. From germline, CDR1 is SGHRS and CDR2 YFSETQ. The CDR3 has 17 residues. CDR3 in amino acids: CASSRAPTGGAITEAFF. The CDR3 DNA reads TGCGCCAGCAGCCGCGCGCCCACGGGGGGCGCGATCACTGAAGCTTTCTTT.

The chain has TRBV14 and TRBJ2-3, with D perhaps matching TRBD1 (5 bases). Germline V CDR1 and CDR2: SGHDN, FVKESK. V lost 1 base and J lost 2, with 7 bases in between. CDR3 length: 14 residues. In DNA, the CDR3 is TGTGCCAGCAGCCAAGGGACACCCACAGATACGCAGTATTTT. This translates into CASSQGTPTDTQYF.

There are a few counts of this clonotype. The V and J genes are TRBV20-1 and TRBJ2-1; D is unresolved. The ends were cut back, 3 bases at V and 6 bases at J, with 15 bases in the middle. CDR3 size: 14 residues. Per the germline V gene, CDR1 is DFQATT and CDR2 is SNEGSKA (reference sequence). The CDR3 reads CSASWARAFNEQFF. Here the CDR3 DNA reads TGCAGTGCTAGTTGGGCCCGCGCCTTCAATGAGCAGTTCTTC.

The sample holds a few counts of this clonotype. V is TRBV20-1 and J is TRBJ2-3; possible D gene TRBD2, 7 bases. Trimming took off 3 bases at V and 2 bases at J, with 15 bases between the two ends. The V gene's germline CDR1 is DFQATT and CDR2 SNEGSKA (reference sequence). This CDR3 is built from 15 residues. The CDR3 nucleotides read TGCAGTGCTAGTCCGGGGGGCCAGTCCACAGATACGCAGTATTTT. This codes for CSASPGGQSTDTQYF.

The rearrangement links TRBV30 to TRBJ1-1; D remains unclear. Germline values: CDR1 GTSNPN, CDR2 SVGIG (reference sequence). This CDR3 spans 11 amino acids. Trimming took off 3 bases at V and 4 bases at J, with 6 bases between the two ends. The CDR3 sequence is CAWRFSTEAFF. Here the CDR3 DNA reads TGTGCCTGGAGATTTAGCACTGAAGCTTTCTTT. Complete variable domain (other parts from reference TRBV30 and TRBJ1-1): SQTIHQWPATLVQPVGSPLSLECTVEGTSNPNLYWYRQAAGRGLQLLFYSVGIGQISSEVPQNLSASRPQDRQFILSSKKLLLSDSGFYLCAWRFSTEAFFGQGTRLTVV.

The chain has TRBV11-2 and TRBJ1-2; D gene ambiguous. CDR3 length: 15 residues. CDR1 and CDR2 from the germline V gene are SGHAT and FQNNGV. The V gene lost 5 bases and the J gene lost 3 bases, with 16 bases spanning the gap. CDR3 nucleotides: TGTGCCAGCAGCAAACCCTACGGGGAGGACTATGGCTACACCTTC. It encodes CASSKPYGEDYGYTF.

The table lists this clonotype with many counts. This chain uses TRBV27 with TRBJ1-5; the D is unclear. V was pared by 1 base and J by 6 bases, with 10 bases between. This CDR3 comprises 14 residues. Per the germline V gene, CDR1 is MNHEY and CDR2 is SMNVEV (reference sequence). The CDR3 reads CASSLWYSRQPQHF. Written as DNA, the CDR3 is TGTGCCAGCAGTTTATGGTACAGTCGTCAGCCCCAGCATTTT.

This clonotype was counted only a few times. This chain joins TRBV4-1 and TRBJ1-6; no definite D call. The germline CDR1 and CDR2 sequences are MGHRA and YSYEKL. This CDR3 contains 13 residues. The ends were cut back, 3 bases at V and 7 bases at J, with 7 bases in the middle. As DNA, the CDR3 is TGCGCCAGCAGCCAGAGTGGGAATTCACCCCTCCACTTT. It translates to CASSQSGNSPLHF.

This clonotype has ten or more counts. The chain is built from TRBV4-1 and TRBJ1-2; D ambiguous. Germline CDR1 and CDR2: MGHRA and YSYEKL. The V end lost 1 base, the J end lost 4 bases, and 10 bases lay between the germline ends. This CDR3 spans 14 amino acids. The CDR3 reads CASSQGGGLYGYTF. CDR3 nucleotides: TGCGCCAGCAGCCAAGGTGGTGGCCTCTATGGCTACACCTTC.

The V and J genes are TRBV6-5 and TRBJ2-7; D is perhaps TRBD1 (5 bases). CDR1 and CDR2 (germline): MNHEY, SVGAGI. The CDR3 sequence is 14 residues long. The V gene lost 4 bases and the J gene lost 5 bases, with 15 bases spanning the gap. CDR3 nucleotide sequence: TGTGCCAGCAGTTTCGGCAGGGCTGGGAACGAGCAGTACTTC. It yields the protein CASSFGRAGNEQYF.

The chain is built from TRBV27 and TRBJ2-5; tentatively, D is TRBD2 (6 bases). The V end lost 5 bases, the J end lost 5 bases, and 15 bases lay between the germline ends. In germline, CDR1 is MNHEY, CDR2 SMNVEV (reference sequence). The CDR3 loop spans 14 amino acids. Here the CDR3 reads CASSPRRGSETQYF. CDR3 sequence (DNA): TGTGCCAGCAGTCCCCGGAGGGGCAGCGAGACCCAGTACTTC.

The sample holds a few counts of this clonotype. The chain employs TRBV10-3 and TRBJ2-1; D gene ambiguous. Trimming took off 4 bases at V and 6 bases at J, with 7 bases between the two ends. Germline V gives CDR1 ENHRY, CDR2 SYGVKD. CDR3 length: 12 residues. Here the CDR3 reads CAISGSVNEQFF. CDR3 bases: TGTGCCATCAGTGGATCGGTCAATGAGCAGTTCTTC.

This rearrangement joins TRBV4-3 to TRBJ2-3; D is uncertain. The CDR3 sequence is 14 residues long. Germline assignment: CDR1 LGHNA and CDR2 YSLEER. The germline V and J ends were trimmed by 1 base and 5 bases, with 10 bases remaining between them. The CDR3 DNA reads as TGCGCCAGCAGCCAAGTGGCCTTGGAAGATACGCAGTATTTT. Its protein is CASSQVALEDTQYF.

The chain uses TRBV7-9 and TRBJ2-3, with 7 bases fitting TRBD1. CDR1 SEHNR and CDR2 FQNEAQ come from the germline V gene (reference sequence). The CDR3 has 17 residues. The J segment lost 0 bases and the V segment lost 5 bases, leaving 11 bases of the junction unmatched. CDR3 in DNA: TGTGCCAGCAGCGGCACAGCGGACAGGAGCAGCACAGATACGCAGTATTTT. Translation gives CASSGTADRSSTDTQYF.